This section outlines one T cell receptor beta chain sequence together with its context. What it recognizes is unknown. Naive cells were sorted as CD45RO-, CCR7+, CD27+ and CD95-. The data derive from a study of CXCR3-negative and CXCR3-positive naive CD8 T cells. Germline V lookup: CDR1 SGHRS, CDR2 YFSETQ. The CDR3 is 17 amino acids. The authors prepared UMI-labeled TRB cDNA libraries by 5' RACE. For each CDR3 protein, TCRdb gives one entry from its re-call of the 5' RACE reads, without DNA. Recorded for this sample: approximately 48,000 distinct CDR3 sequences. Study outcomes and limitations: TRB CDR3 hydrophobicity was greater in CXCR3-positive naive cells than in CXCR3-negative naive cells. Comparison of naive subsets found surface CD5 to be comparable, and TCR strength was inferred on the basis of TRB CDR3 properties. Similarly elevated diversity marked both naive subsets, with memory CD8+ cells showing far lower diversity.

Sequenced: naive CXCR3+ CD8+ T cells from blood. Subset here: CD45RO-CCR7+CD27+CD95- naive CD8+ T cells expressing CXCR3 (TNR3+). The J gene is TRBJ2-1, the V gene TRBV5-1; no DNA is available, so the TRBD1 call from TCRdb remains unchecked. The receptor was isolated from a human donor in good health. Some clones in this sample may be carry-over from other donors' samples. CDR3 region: CASSLFGGQSTQSEQFF.